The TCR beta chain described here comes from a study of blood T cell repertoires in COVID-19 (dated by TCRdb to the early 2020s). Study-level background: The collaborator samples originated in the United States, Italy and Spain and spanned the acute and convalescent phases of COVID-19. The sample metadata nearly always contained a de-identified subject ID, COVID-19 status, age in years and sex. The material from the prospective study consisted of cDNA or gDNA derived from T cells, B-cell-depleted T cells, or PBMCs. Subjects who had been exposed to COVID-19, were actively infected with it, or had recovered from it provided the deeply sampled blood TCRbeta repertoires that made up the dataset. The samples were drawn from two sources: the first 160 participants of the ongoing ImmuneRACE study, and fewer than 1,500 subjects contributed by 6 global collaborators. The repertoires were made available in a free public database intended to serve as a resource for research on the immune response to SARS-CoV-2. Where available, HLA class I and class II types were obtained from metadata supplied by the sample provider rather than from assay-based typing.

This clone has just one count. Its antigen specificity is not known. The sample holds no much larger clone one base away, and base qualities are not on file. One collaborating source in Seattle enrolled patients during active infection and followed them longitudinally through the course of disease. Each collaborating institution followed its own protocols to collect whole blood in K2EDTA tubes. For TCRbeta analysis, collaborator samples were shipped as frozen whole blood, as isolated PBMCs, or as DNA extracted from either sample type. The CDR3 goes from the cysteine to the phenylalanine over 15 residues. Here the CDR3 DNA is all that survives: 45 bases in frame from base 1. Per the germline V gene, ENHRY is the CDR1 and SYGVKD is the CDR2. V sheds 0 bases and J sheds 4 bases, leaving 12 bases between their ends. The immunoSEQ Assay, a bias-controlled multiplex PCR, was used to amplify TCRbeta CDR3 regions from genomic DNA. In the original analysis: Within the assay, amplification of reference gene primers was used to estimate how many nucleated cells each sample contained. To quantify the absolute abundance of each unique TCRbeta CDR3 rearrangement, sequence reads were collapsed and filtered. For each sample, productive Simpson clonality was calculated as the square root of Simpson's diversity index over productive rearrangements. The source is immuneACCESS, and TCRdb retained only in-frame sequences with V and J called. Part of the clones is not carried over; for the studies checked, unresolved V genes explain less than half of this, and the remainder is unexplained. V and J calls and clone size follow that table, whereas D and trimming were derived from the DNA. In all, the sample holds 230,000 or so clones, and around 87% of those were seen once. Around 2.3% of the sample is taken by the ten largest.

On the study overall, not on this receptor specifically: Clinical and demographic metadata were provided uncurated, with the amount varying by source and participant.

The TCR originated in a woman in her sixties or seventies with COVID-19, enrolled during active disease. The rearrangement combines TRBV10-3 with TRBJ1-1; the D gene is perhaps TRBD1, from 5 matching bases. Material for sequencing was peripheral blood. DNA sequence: TGTGCCATCAGTGAGTCTGCTGGGGCTCCCACTGAAGCTTTCTTT. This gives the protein CAISESAGAPTEAFF.